Each of the 15 T cell receptor beta chains below was sequenced from the same sample in a study of shared clonotypes between healthy human individuals. The assay was immunoSEQ multiplex PCR, and TCRdb's table has in-frame clones only and misses some. Among around 700,000 clones listed, 60% to 75% were seen once. Sequenced material: memory CD4+ T cells sorted from blood. This sample's subset: CD45RA-negative fraction. Source of these receptors: a woman aged 25 to 39 in good health.

This clone was observed a handful of times. The chain's CDR3 is CASSISGGSGELFF. The CDR3, as DNA: TGTGCCAGTAGTATAAGTGGGGGATCCGGGGAGCTGTTTTTT. The chain couples TRBV19 to TRBJ2-2; D is tentatively TRBD1 or TRBD2 (5 bases each). The CDR3 runs 14 residues. Germline V gene sequence: CDR1 LNHDA, CDR2 SQIVND (reference sequence). Between the trimmed V and J ends, which lost 2 bases and 6 bases, there was a span of 10 bases.

This chain connects TRBV4-1 to TRBJ1-6; 8 bases line up with TRBD1. Unmatched junction bases numbered 9, after V lost 1 base and J lost 7 bases. Germline-derived CDR1 and CDR2 are MGHRA and YSYEKL. The CDR3 runs to 17 residues. The CDR3 DNA reads as TGCGCCAGCAGCCAAGGAAGACAGGGGTTGAAAAATTCACCCCTCCACTTT. Its protein is CASSQGRQGLKNSPLHF.

The rearrangement links TRBV10-3 to TRBJ1-2; maybe TRBD1 (5 bases). V was shortened by 5 bases and J by 6 bases, with 16 bases between the two germline ends. The CDR3 spans 14 residues. The germline CDR1 and CDR2 sequences are ENHRY and SYGVKD. The CDR3 region has the DNA TGTGCCATCAGTTCCCAGGAGGGGCGGGATGGCTACACCTTC. It is translated as CAISSQEGRDGYTF.

This chain joins TRBV28 and TRBJ2-5, with TRBD1 as a possible D gene (6 bases). Germline CDR1 is MDHEN and CDR2 is SYDVKM. Between the trimmed V and J ends, which lost 10 bases and 5 bases, there was a span of 20 bases. The CDR3 contains 14 residues. CDR3 bases: TGTGCCATCTGCTTACCGGGACAAAGTGAGACCCAGTACTTC. It translates to CAICLPGQSETQYF.

This chain joins TRBV18 and TRBJ2-3; a weak D match, TRBD1 (6 bases). The CDR3 sequence is 15 residues long. V lost 3 bases, J lost 7 bases, and 17 bases lay in between. Germline CDR1 is KGHSH and CDR2 is LQKENI. The CDR3 sequence is CASSPEQGKGYTQYF. Here the CDR3 DNA reads TGTGCCAGCTCACCGGAGCAGGGGAAGGGGTATACGCAGTATTTT.

V is TRBV11-3 and J is TRBJ2-1, with D tentatively TRBD1 or TRBD2 (5 bases each). The V end was cut by 3 bases, the J end by 0 bases, with 12 bases between. The germline V gene has CDR1 SGHNT and CDR2 YENEEA. This CDR3 contains 16 residues. The CDR3 DNA reads TGTGCCAGCAGCTTCGGGACGGTGAGCTCCTACAATGAGCAGTTCTTC. The encoded protein is CASSFGTVSSYNEQFF.

This clone was seen just once. The chain links TRBV2 to TRBJ2-1; the D gene is possibly TRBD2 (5 bases). The V and J ends lost 4 bases and 6 bases respectively, with 7 bases between them. CDR1 is SNHLY and CDR2 is FYNNEI in the germline V gene. The CDR3 sequence is 12 residues long. This CDR3 reads CASSVRGNEQFF. CDR3 nucleotide sequence: TGTGCCAGCAGTGTACGGGGCAATGAGCAGTTCTTC.

The chain uses TRBV2 and TRBJ1-3, with D maybe TRBD1 (5 bases). Germline V gene sequence: CDR1 SNHLY, CDR2 FYNNEI. The CDR3 length is 13 residues. Trimming took off 10 bases at V and 1 base at J, with 11 bases between the two ends. CDR3 coding DNA: TGTGCCACGACGACAGAGTCTGGAAACACCATATATTTT. Residues: CATTTESGNTIYF.

The chain is built from TRBV7-9 and TRBJ1-4; unclear D gene. The germline CDR1 and CDR2 sequences are SEHNR and FQNEAQ (reference sequence). This CDR3 is built from 12 residues. V was clipped by 6 bases and J by 6 bases, with 8 bases between them. The CDR3 is CASRRVDEKLFF. The CDR3 nucleotides are TGTGCCAGCAGAAGGGTCGATGAAAAACTGTTTTTT.

This clone appeared once. The J gene is TRBJ2-3, the V gene TRBV2; TRBD2 aligns across 10 bases. Trimming took 0 bases from V and 4 from J; bases not matched to a gene: 7. The CDR3 extends over 17 amino acids. Germline loops: CDR1 SNHLY, CDR2 FYNNEI. The CDR3: CASSEAQSGRGPDTQYF. CDR3 sequence (DNA): TGTGCCAGCAGTGAAGCCCAGAGCGGGAGGGGCCCAGATACGCAGTATTTT. Variable domain in full (rest from reference TRBV2 and TRBJ2-3): EPEVTQTPSHQVTQMGQEVILRCVPISNHLYFYWYRQILGQKVEFLVSFYNNEISEKSEIFDDQFSVERPDGSNFTLKIRSTKLEDSAMYFCASSEAQSGRGPDTQYFGPGTRLTVL.

The chain joins TRBV7-8 to TRBJ2-3; D is undetermined. This CDR3 spans 14 amino acids. V gave up 3 bases and J gave up 3 bases, with 10 bases separating them. Per germline, CDR1 SGHVS and CDR2 FQNEAQ. The CDR3 loop is CASSFAMGTDTQYF. The CDR3 DNA sequence: TGTGCCAGCAGCTTTGCGATGGGAACAGATACGCAGTATTTT.

This clone was recorded once. The same CDR3 can be traced to other DNA sequences in this sample. The chain recombines TRBV11-3 with TRBJ2-1; possibly TRBD1 for D (6 bases). Germline loops: CDR1 SGHNT, CDR2 YENEEA. CDR3 length: 14 residues. Trimming left V 5 bases short and J 4 bases short, with 12 bases between. The CDR3 DNA reads TGTGCCAGCAGCCTAGGGGGTCCGTACAATGAGCAGTTCTTC. Amino acids: CASSLGGPYNEQFF.

The rearrangement joins TRBV5-1 to TRBJ2-7, with TRBD1 identical over 10 bases. Trimming at V came to 4 bases and at J to 3 bases, leaving 7 bases not matched to a gene. CDR1 SGHRS and CDR2 YFSETQ come from the germline V gene. The CDR3 extends over 15 amino acids. This CDR3 reads CASSRGTGDFYEQYF. The CDR3 nucleotides are TGCGCCAGCAGCCGGGGGACAGGGGACTTCTACGAGCAGTACTTC.

The chain combines TRBV6-1 with TRBJ1-2; D call uncertain. Trimming stripped 2 bases from V and 6 bases from J, with 7 bases between. This CDR3 is built from 12 residues. CDR1 and CDR2 from the germline V gene are MNHNS and SASEGT. This CDR3 is CASSEWYHGYTF. For the CDR3, the DNA is TGTGCCAGCAGTGAATGGTATCATGGCTACACCTTC.

This clone showed up many times. The CDR3 DNA sequence: TGTGCCAGCAGCCATGAACTCAGCGGAGAGAACACCGGGGAGCTGTTTTTT. Amino acids: CASSHELSGENTGELFF. V gene TRBV14 combines with J gene TRBJ2-2, with D perhaps matching TRBD2 (5 bases). This CDR3 is 17 amino acids long. Trimming took 3 bases from V and 1 from J, leaving 15 bases between them. Germline V gene data show CDR1 as SGHDN and CDR2 as FVKESK. The variable domain in full, completed from reference TRBV14 and TRBJ2-2, reads EAGVTQFPSHSVIEKGQTVTLRCDPISGHDNLYWYRRVMGKEIKFLLHFVKESKQDESGMPNNRFLAERTGGTYSTLKVQPAELEDSGVYFCASSHELSGENTGELFFGEGSRLTVL.